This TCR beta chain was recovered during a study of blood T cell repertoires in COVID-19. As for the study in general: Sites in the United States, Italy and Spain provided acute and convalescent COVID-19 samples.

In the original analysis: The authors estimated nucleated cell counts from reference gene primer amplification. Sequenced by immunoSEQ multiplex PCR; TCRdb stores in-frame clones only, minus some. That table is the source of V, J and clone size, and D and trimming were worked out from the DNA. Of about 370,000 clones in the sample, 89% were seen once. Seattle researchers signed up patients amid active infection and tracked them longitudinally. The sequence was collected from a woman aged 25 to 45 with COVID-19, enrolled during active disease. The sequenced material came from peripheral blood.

The CDR3 spells CASSLGQADTQYF. The CDR3 region has the DNA TGTGCCAGCAGCTTGGGTCAGGCAGATACGCAGTATTTT. V gene TRBV7-9 combines with J gene TRBJ2-3; D unresolved. Deletions cut 3 bases from V and 4 bases from J, with 8 bases between. Germline V lookup: CDR1 SEHNR, CDR2 FQNEAQ (reference sequence). CDR3 length: 13 amino acids.